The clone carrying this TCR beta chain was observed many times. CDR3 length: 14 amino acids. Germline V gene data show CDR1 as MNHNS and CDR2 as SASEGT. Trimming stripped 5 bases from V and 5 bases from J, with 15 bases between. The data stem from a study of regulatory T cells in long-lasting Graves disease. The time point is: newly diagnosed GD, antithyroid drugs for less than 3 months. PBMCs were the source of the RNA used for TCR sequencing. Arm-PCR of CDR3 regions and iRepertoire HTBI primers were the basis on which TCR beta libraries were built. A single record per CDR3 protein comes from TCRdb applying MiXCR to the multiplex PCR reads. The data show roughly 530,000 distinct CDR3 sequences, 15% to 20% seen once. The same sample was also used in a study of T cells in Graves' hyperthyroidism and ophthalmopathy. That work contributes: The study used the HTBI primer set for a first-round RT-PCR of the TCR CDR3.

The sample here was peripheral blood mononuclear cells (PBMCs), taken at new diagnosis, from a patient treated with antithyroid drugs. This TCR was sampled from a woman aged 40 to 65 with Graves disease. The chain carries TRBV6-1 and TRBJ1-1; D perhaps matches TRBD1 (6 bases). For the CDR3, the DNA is TGTGCCAGCAGTCCAACGCGAGGGGGAACTGAAGCTTTCTTT. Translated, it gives CASSPTRGGTEAFF.